This TCR beta chain was recorded in a study of post-analysis software for immune sequencing data. Overall study: There were relapsing-remitting, secondary progressive and progressive-relapsing multiple sclerosis among the disease courses included. Findings and caveats of the study: The five TRBV segments detected at higher frequency in patients than in controls included TRBV5-6, TRBV5-1 and TRBV20-1. Controls' normalized Chao1 diversity significantly exceeded that of multiple sclerosis patients. F-measure co-clustering was strong for batch-matched samples.

This CDR3 is built from 15 residues. Germline V gives CDR1 SQVTM, CDR2 ANQGSEA. V shed 3 bases and J 0 bases; nucleotides not matched to a gene: 8. TCR beta cDNA libraries had unique molecular identifiers. Once roughly 1 to 11 million T cells were used, hundreds of thousands of cDNA molecules resulted. TCRdb itself ran the PCR reads through MiXCR, one entry per CDR3 protein. The sample shows 750,000 to 950,000 distinct CDR3 sequences, about 57% of them seen only once. With regard to this clonotype: Its cognate antigen is unknown.

The sequencing input was blood. This chain uses TRBV29-1 with TRBJ2-7, with 7 positions matching TRBD1. This receptor was identified in a girl aged 5 to 17 with multiple sclerosis. CDR3 sequence reads: CSVDIPGTASYEQYF. CDR3 nucleotide sequence: TGCAGCGTTGATATTCCCGGGACAGCCTCCTACGAGCAGTACTTC.